The clone carrying this TCR beta chain has only one observation. Produced via immunoSEQ multiplex PCR; TCRdb's table is partial and in-frame only. The sample holds fewer than 110,000 clones, approximately 92% seen once. The data originate from a study of blood T cell repertoires in COVID-19. Overall study: From T cells, B-cell-depleted T cells, or PBMCs came the material, which was cDNA or gDNA.

The sequencing sample was made of peripheral blood. This clonotype was sampled from a man aged 50 to 59 with active COVID-19.

CDR3 sequence: CASGGQKNTGELFF. The CDR3 DNA sequence: TGTGCCAGCGGGGGACAGAAAAACACCGGGGAGCTGTTTTTT. This rearrangement joins TRBV2 to TRBJ2-2, with 7 bases fitting TRBD1. This CDR3 contains 14 residues. Per germline, CDR1 SNHLY and CDR2 FYNNEI. V was clipped by 8 bases and J by 2 bases; unmatched bases: 5.